Sequencing of this T cell receptor (delta chain) was carried out in a study of gamma-delta chains in newborns, infants, children. As for the study in general: Microbial exposure reportedly drives polyclonal innate γδ T cell expansion after birth.

TCRdb re-called clones from the reads via CATT. The repertoire holds 5,700 or so delta-chain clones, less than 15% seen once, with around 23% in the top ten. With 4 bases clipped from V and 4 bases from J, the junction kept 17 bases outside the gene matches. The CDR3 is made up of 19 amino acids. Looked up from germline, CDR1 is TSWWSYY and CDR2 is QGS. This chain joins TRDV1 and TRDJ1; 11 nucleotides align to TRDD3. This TCR was sampled from a child who was a newborn, infant or young child, either healthy, febrile or measles-vaccinated (not recorded which). This sample comprised blood, obtained at baseline. CDR3 sequence reads: CALGGQQLGDTLLLDKLIF. As DNA, the CDR3 is TGTGCTCTTGGGGGACAACAATTGGGGGATACGCTGTTACTCGATAAACTCATCTTT.